A selection of T cell receptor beta chains follows, all from one sample in a study of T cells in Graves' hyperthyroidism and ophthalmopathy. In TCRdb, the multiplex PCR reads were re-called with MiXCR into one record per CDR3 protein. The sample includes roughly 550,000 distinct CDR3 sequences, around 15% of them seen just once. Sequences were obtained from blood. Receptors were obtained from a woman aged 25-40 years with Graves' ophthalmopathy. Both conserved end residues are part of each CDR3. A D gene is named only where the DNA matches it firmly. Expanded clones get a size class; other rows say once, few or many, or leave the size out.

D gene	J gene	clone size	V gene	CDR3 protein	CDR3 DNA
-	TRBJ2-2	few	TRBV28	CASNGPGGGINTGELFF	TGTGCCAGCAACGGCCCAGGGGGGGGCATTAACACCGGGGAGCTGTTTTTT
TRBD1	TRBJ2-7	many	TRBV4-1	CASSQKPTGGLSAGEQYF	TGCGCCAGCAGCCAGAAGCCGACAGGGGGACTCTCCGCTGGAGAGCAGTACTTC
-	TRBJ1-5	few	TRBV6-1	CASSEGAARVDRPQHF	TGTGCCAGCAGTGAAGGGGCTGCAAGAGTCGATCGGCCCCAGCATTTT
-	TRBJ2-1	many	TRBV7-2	CASSLEIGSSYNEQFF	TGTGCCAGCAGCTTAGAAATCGGGAGCTCCTACAATGAGCAGTTCTTC
TRBD1	TRBJ2-1	many	TRBV24-1	CATRIGQGSYNEQFF	TGTGCCACCAGAATTGGACAGGGCTCCTACAATGAGCAGTTCTTC
TRBD2	TRBJ2-2	few	TRBV18	CASSPELAGTGELFF	TGTGCCAGCTCACCAGAACTAGCGGGCACCGGGGAGCTGTTTTTT
-	TRBJ1-3	-	TRBV4-3	CASSQDHRVSYGNTIYF	TGCGCCAGCAGCCAAGACCACAGGGTCTCGTATGGAAACACCATATATTTT
TRBD2	TRBJ2-1	few	TRBV29-1	CSVVGGGANNEQFF	TGCAGCGTTGTAGGCGGGGGGGCCAACAATGAGCAGTTCTTC
-	TRBJ2-4	many	TRBV6-2/TRBV6-3	CASSRDGLAKNIQYF	TGTGCCAGCAGCAGGGACGGGCTAGCCAAAAACATTCAGTACTTC
-	TRBJ2-2	many	TRBV6-1	CASSEAATGELFF	TGTGCCAGCAGTGAAGCAGCAACCGGGGAGCTGTTTTTT
-	TRBJ2-7	many	TRBV7-2	CASSPDGAYEQYF	TGTGCCAGCTCACCGGACGGGGCCTACGAGCAGTACTTC
TRBD1	TRBJ2-7	many	TRBV18	CASSRQGPEQYF	TGTGCCAGCTCCCGACAGGGCCCCGAGCAGTACTTC
TRBD2	TRBJ2-7	-	TRBV28	CASIPTSGTNYEQYF	TGTGCCAGCATCCCGACTAGCGGGACTAACTACGAGCAGTACTTC
-	TRBJ2-3	many	TRBV7-2	CASSLLEGGGTQYF	TGTGCCAGCAGCTTATTGGAGGGAGGGGGTACGCAGTATTTT
-	TRBJ2-7	-	TRBV20-1	CSAGTGTYSYEQYF	TGCAGTGCTGGAACCGGGACATACTCCTACGAGCAGTACTTC
TRBD2	TRBJ2-7	many	TRBV7-9	CASSSSGKPYEQYF	TGTGCCAGCAGCTCTAGCGGGAAGCCCTACGAGCAGTACTTC
TRBD2	TRBJ2-1	many	TRBV28	CASTYSGRGSGEQFF	TGTGCCAGCACCTATAGCGGGAGGGGCAGCGGTGAGCAGTTCTTC
-	TRBJ2-1	few	TRBV14	CASSRGSEQFF	TGTGCCAGCAGCCGGGGAAGTGAGCAGTTCTTC
TRBD1	TRBJ1-1	many	TRBV7-2	CASSLVGQGAGTEAFF	TGTGCCAGCAGCTTAGTAGGACAGGGGGCGGGCACTGAAGCTTTCTTT
-	TRBJ2-5	-	TRBV4-1	CASSQEGGARVTQYF	TGCGCCAGCAGCCAAGAAGGGGGGGCCAGGGTGACCCAGTACTTC
TRBD1	TRBJ2-7	many	TRBV5-5	CASSLTRDSSTYEQYF	TGTGCCAGCAGCTTGACCCGGGACAGCTCTACCTACGAGCAGTACTTC
TRBD1	TRBJ1-1	many	TRBV6-5	CASSYSGQRNTEAFF	TGTGCCAGCAGTTACTCGGGACAGAGGAACACTGAAGCTTTCTTT
-	TRBJ2-7	many	TRBV30	CAWSKGPEQYF	TGTGCCTGGAGTAAAGGCCCCGAGCAGTACTTC
TRBD1	TRBJ1-5	-	TRBV20-1	CSARDRTGPNQPQHF	TGCAGTGCTAGAGATAGGACAGGGCCCAATCAGCCCCAGCATTTT
-	TRBJ2-5	many	TRBV30	CAWRGSGNSETQYF	TGTGCCTGGAGAGGTTCGGGAAATTCGGAGACCCAGTACTTC
TRBD1	TRBJ2-1	-	TRBV12-3/TRBV12-4	CASGDRGSYNEQFF	TGTGCCAGCGGAGACAGGGGATCCTACAATGAGCAGTTCTTC
TRBD1	TRBJ2-3	many	TRBV2	CASSVTGQVTDTQYF	TGTGCCAGCAGTGTAACTGGACAGGTGACAGATACGCAGTATTTT